This T cell receptor beta chain was recovered during a study of shared clonotypes between healthy human individuals. Study-wide background: For every donor, three CD4 naive, three CD4 memory, two CD8 naive and one CD8 memory plates were used.

Study-wide results and limits: The sampled material consisted only of blood, and tissue repertoires are likely to differ. It was the few donors that limited the genetic and exposure-history diversity represented.

The J segment lost 5 bases and the V segment lost 5 bases, leaving 2 bases of the junction unmatched. The CDR3 consists of 14 residues. Germline values: CDR1 SGHTA, CDR2 FQGNSA. This clone came up a few times. The antigen is unknown. The same CDR3 can be traced to other DNA sequences in this sample. On sorted subsets, replicate PCRs used about 200 ng DNA, or some 27,000 T cell genomes. TCRdb's table, derived via immunoSEQ multiplex PCR, lists solely in-frame clones and lacks some. The sample has some 900,000 clones; 70% to 85% are singletons. The receptor was derived from a man between 18 and 29 years old in good health. The chain links TRBV7-2 to TRBJ2-2, with 10 bases that match TRBD2. The sample was memory CD4+ T cells sorted from blood. Specified subset: CD45RA-negative fraction. CDR3 in amino acids: CASSPTSGTGELFF. CDR3 DNA: TGTGCCAGCAGCCCGACTAGCGGGACCGGGGAGCTGTTTTTT.